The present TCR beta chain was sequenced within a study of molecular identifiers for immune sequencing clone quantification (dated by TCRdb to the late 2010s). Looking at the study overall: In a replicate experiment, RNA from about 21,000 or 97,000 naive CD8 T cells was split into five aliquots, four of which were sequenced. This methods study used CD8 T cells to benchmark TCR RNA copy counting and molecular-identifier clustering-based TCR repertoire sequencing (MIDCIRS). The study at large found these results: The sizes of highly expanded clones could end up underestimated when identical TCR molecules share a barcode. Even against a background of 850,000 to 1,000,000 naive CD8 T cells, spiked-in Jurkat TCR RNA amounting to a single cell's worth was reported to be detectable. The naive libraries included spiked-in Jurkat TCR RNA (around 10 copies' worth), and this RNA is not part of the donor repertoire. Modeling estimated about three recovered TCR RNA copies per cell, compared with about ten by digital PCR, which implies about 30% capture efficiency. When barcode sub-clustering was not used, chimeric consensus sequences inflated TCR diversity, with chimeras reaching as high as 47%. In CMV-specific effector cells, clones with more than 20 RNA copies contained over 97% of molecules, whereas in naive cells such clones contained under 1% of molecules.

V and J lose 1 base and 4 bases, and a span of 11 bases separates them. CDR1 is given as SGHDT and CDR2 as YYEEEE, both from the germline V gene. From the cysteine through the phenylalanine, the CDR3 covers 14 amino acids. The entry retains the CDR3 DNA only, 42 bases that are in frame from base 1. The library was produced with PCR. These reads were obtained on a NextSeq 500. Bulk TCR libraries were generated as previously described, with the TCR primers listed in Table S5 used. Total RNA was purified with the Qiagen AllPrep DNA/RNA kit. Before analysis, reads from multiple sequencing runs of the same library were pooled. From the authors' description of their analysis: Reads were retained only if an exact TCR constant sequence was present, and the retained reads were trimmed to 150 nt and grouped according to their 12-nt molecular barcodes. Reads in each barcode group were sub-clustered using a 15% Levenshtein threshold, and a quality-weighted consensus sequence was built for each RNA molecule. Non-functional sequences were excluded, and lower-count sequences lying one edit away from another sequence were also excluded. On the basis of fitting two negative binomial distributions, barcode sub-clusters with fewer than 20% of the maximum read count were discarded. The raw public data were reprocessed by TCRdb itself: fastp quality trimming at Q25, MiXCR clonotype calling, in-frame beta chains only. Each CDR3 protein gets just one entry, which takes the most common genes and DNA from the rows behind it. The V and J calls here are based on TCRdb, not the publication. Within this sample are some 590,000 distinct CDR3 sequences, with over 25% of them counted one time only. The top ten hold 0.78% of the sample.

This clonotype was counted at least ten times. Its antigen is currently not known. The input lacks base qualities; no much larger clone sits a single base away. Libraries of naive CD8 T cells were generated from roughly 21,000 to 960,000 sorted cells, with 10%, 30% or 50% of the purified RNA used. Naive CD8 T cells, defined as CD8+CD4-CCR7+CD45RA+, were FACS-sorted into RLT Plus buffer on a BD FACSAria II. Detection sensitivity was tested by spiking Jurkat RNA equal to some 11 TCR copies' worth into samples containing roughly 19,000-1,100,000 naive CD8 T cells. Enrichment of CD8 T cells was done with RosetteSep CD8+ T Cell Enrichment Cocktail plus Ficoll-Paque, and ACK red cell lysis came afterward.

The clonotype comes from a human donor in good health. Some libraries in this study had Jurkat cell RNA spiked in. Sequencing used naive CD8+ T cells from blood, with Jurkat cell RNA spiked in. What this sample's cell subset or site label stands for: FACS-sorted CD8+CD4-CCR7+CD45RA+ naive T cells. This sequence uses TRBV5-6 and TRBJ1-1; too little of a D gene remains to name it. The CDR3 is CASSLIGFGTEAFF. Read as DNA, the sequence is TGTGCCAGCAGCTTGATAGGATTTGGCACTGAAGCTTTCTTT.